These T cell receptor beta chains were read from a single sample in a study of radiation and T cells in renal cell carcinoma. Assay used: immunoSEQ multiplex PCR; TCRdb lists only in-frame clones, some missing. The table lists approximately 150,000 clones, around 88% of them singletons. Sequenced material: blood, taken from a patient whose treatment included radiotherapy and nephrectomy. The receptor source for this set is a woman in her forties or fifties with renal cell carcinoma. Both conserved end residues are part of each CDR3. Fields, in order: clone size, J gene, V gene, D gene, CDR3 protein, CDR3 DNA. A D gene is named only where the DNA matches it firmly. Part of the rows lack a size; the others show once, few, many or a class for expanded clones.

clone size: -
J gene: TRBJ1-5
V gene: TRBV5-6
D gene: -
CDR3 protein: CASREQGSNQPQHF
CDR3 DNA: TGTGCCAGCAGGGAACAGGGTTCCAATCAGCCCCAGCATTTT

clone size: -
J gene: TRBJ1-5
V gene: TRBV30
D gene: -
CDR3 protein: CAWSRPPYSNQPQHF
CDR3 DNA: TGTGCCTGGAGCCGGCCACCGTATAGCAATCAGCCCCAGCATTTT

clone size: -
J gene: TRBJ2-7
V gene: TRBV7-9
D gene: TRBD2
CDR3 protein: CASSLGTSGSSNF
CDR3 DNA: TGTGCCAGCAGCTTGGGGACTAGCGGGAGCAGCAACTTC

clone size: -
J gene: TRBJ2-3
V gene: TRBV5-1
D gene: TRBD2
CDR3 protein: CASSPLPLAGGTTDTQYF
CDR3 DNA: TGCGCCAGCAGCCCCCTGCCACTAGCGGGGGGGACCACAGATACGCAGTATTTT

clone size: medium-sized
J gene: TRBJ2-2
V gene: TRBV28
D gene: -
CDR3 protein: CASSHRVRAQTGELFF
CDR3 DNA: TGTGCCAGCAGCCACCGGGTTAGGGCTCAAACCGGGGAGCTGTTTTTT

clone size: -
J gene: TRBJ1-2
V gene: TRBV18
D gene: -
CDR3 protein: CASSPNPGETIYGYTF
CDR3 DNA: TGTGCCAGCTCACCGAATCCAGGGGAAACGATCTATGGCTACACCTTC

clone size: -
J gene: TRBJ2-1
V gene: TRBV6-6
D gene: -
CDR3 protein: CASSYGPLIF
CDR3 DNA: TGTGCCAGCAGTTACGGCCCATTAATCTTC

clone size: -
J gene: TRBJ1-6
V gene: TRBV6-4
D gene: TRBD1
CDR3 protein: CASSGTGYSPLHF
CDR3 DNA: TGTGCCAGCAGCGGGACAGGCTATTCCCCCCTCCACTTT

clone size: once
J gene: TRBJ2-6
V gene: TRBV5-1
D gene: -
CDR3 protein: CASSLAFLSTGANVLTF
CDR3 DNA: TGCGCCAGCAGCTTGGCCTTTCTGTCGACGGGGGCCAACGTCCTGACTTTC

clone size: once
J gene: TRBJ1-5
V gene: TRBV19
D gene: -
CDR3 protein: CASSMPKASYSNQPQHF
CDR3 DNA: TGTGCCAGTAGTATGCCCAAGGCTAGTTATAGCAATCAGCCCCAGCATTTT

clone size: -
J gene: TRBJ2-2
V gene: TRBV18
D gene: TRBD2
CDR3 protein: CASSPPASGTTGELFF
CDR3 DNA: TGTGCCAGCTCACCACCGGCTAGCGGGACGACCGGGGAGCTGTTTTTT

clone size: -
J gene: TRBJ2-4
V gene: TRBV7-9
D gene: -
CDR3 protein: CASRPDLAKNIQYF
CDR3 DNA: TGTGCCAGCAGGCCGGACTTAGCCAAAAACATTCAGTACTTC

clone size: -
J gene: TRBJ2-3
V gene: TRBV7-2
D gene: -
CDR3 protein: CASSSYRTNTQYF
CDR3 DNA: TGTGCCAGCAGCAGCTACAGGACCAATACGCAGTATTTT

clone size: -
J gene: TRBJ2-3
V gene: TRBV19
D gene: -
CDR3 protein: CASSIRTDTDTQYF
CDR3 DNA: TGTGCCAGTAGTATAAGGACGGATACAGATACGCAGTATTTT

clone size: few
J gene: TRBJ1-4
V gene: TRBV28
D gene: -
CDR3 protein: CASSPESRPNEKLFF
CDR3 DNA: TGTGCCAGCAGTCCGGAGTCCCGACCGAATGAAAAACTGTTTTTT

clone size: -
J gene: TRBJ2-7
V gene: TRBV18
D gene: TRBD2
CDR3 protein: CASSGGSGGAYEQYF
CDR3 DNA: TGTGCCAGCTCCGGGGGCAGCGGGGGGGCCTACGAGCAGTACTTC

clone size: -
J gene: TRBJ1-1
V gene: TRBV9
D gene: -
CDR3 protein: CASSVNYDLPGDTNTEAFF
CDR3 DNA: TGTGCCAGCAGCGTAAACTATGACCTACCAGGGGATACGAACACTGAAGCTTTCTTT

clone size: -
J gene: TRBJ1-4
V gene: TRBV5-6
D gene: TRBD1
CDR3 protein: CASSSRGRLFF
CDR3 DNA: TGTGCCAGCAGCTCCAGGGGGCGGCTGTTTTTT

clone size: -
J gene: TRBJ1-5
V gene: TRBV7-9
D gene: -
CDR3 protein: CASSLMGNSNQPQHF
CDR3 DNA: TGTGCCAGCAGCTTAATGGGGAATAGCAATCAGCCCCAGCATTTT

clone size: -
J gene: TRBJ2-1
V gene: TRBV27
D gene: TRBD2
CDR3 protein: CASSLLASGGSSYNEQFF
CDR3 DNA: TGTGCCAGCAGTTTATTGGCTAGCGGGGGTTCCTCCTACAATGAGCAGTTCTTC

clone size: -
J gene: TRBJ2-7
V gene: TRBV11-3
D gene: TRBD1
CDR3 protein: CASSFTGGVEQYF
CDR3 DNA: TGTGCCAGCAGCTTCACAGGGGGCGTCGAGCAGTACTTC

clone size: once
J gene: TRBJ2-7
V gene: TRBV11-1
D gene: -
CDR3 protein: CASSLVSSYEQYF
CDR3 DNA: TGTGCCAGCAGCTTAGTGAGTTCCTACGAGCAGTACTTC

clone size: -
J gene: TRBJ1-2
V gene: TRBV5-1
D gene: TRBD1
CDR3 protein: CASSSDRDGYGYTF
CDR3 DNA: TGCGCCAGCAGTTCGGACAGGGATGGCTATGGCTACACCTTC

clone size: -
J gene: TRBJ2-3
V gene: TRBV27
D gene: TRBD2
CDR3 protein: CASSGLAGGFGTDTQYF
CDR3 DNA: TGTGCCAGCAGTGGACTAGCGGGGGGGTTTGGCACAGATACGCAGTATTTT

clone size: -
J gene: TRBJ2-1
V gene: TRBV6-5
D gene: TRBD2
CDR3 protein: CASRQLAGTRNEQFF
CDR3 DNA: TGTGCCAGCAGGCAACTAGCGGGGACTCGCAATGAGCAGTTCTTC

clone size: -
J gene: TRBJ2-7
V gene: TRBV5-1
D gene: -
CDR3 protein: CASSQGRQYEQYF
CDR3 DNA: TGCGCCAGCAGCCAGGGACGGCAATACGAGCAGTACTTC

clone size: -
J gene: TRBJ1-2
V gene: TRBV27
D gene: -
CDR3 protein: CASSLALGGGYTF
CDR3 DNA: TGTGCCAGCAGTCTAGCCTTGGGGGGTGGCTACACCTTC

clone size: -
J gene: TRBJ2-1
V gene: TRBV7-9
D gene: TRBD2
CDR3 protein: CASTVAGGPRNEQFF
CDR3 DNA: TGTGCCAGCACCGTAGCGGGAGGGCCTCGGAATGAGCAGTTCTTC

clone size: -
J gene: TRBJ2-7
V gene: TRBV2
D gene: TRBD2
CDR3 protein: CASSSATGGSYEQYF
CDR3 DNA: TGTGCCAGCAGTTCCGCGACGGGAGGCTCCTACGAGCAGTACTTC